This T cell receptor (beta chain) originates from a study of blood T cell repertoires in COVID-19. Study as a whole: The United States, Italy and Spain supplied acute and convalescent COVID-19 samples.

Within 2 weeks before study entry, exposed participants met a COVID-19 case. This table comes from immunoSEQ multiplex PCR, and its TCRdb copy is limited to in-frame clones, with some not included. The data show 300,000 to 450,000 clones, with about nine tenths seen just once and around 0.92% held by the top ten. The CDR3 sequence is 16 residues long. With 7 bases removed from V and 0 bases from J, the gap between germline ends came to 16 bases. The germline gives CDR1 SGHAT, CDR2 FQDESV (reference sequence). The chain couples TRBV11-1 to TRBJ2-1, with TRBD2 as a possible D gene (6 bases). The sequencing input was PBMCs or T cells enriched from blood (not recorded which). This clonotype was obtained from a woman in her thirties who had been exposed to COVID-19. CDR3 in amino acids: CASTGLRLSSYNEQFF. CDR3 nucleotide sequence: TGTGCCAGCACCGGACTACGCCTCAGCTCCTACAATGAGCAGTTCTTC.